One and the same sample provided the 10 T cell receptor beta chains below, sequenced in a study of T-cell memory formation after mild COVID-19 (dated by TCRdb to about 2021). The method behind the library was 5' RACE. Sequencing was performed on an Illumina NovaSeq 6000. TCRdb itself trimmed the public reads at Q25 with fastp, ran MiXCR and retained productive beta chains. Identical CDR3 proteins give one entry, which carries the most common genes and DNA. The sample table holds hundreds of thousands of distinct CDR3 sequences, of which over 15% were seen once. The ten largest account for about 11% of the sample. The sequenced material came from PBMCs or a T cell subset sorted from them (not recorded which). These receptors were obtained from an adult woman who had mild COVID-19 (a few samples of this study predate the infection). The sample titles of this study are shuffled in the database, so cell type and time point are left out; the donor was told from shared clones.

The V gene is TRBV2, the J gene TRBJ2-7; 15 bases match TRBD2. V lost 4 bases, J lost 1 base, and 17 bases stayed unmatched. This CDR3 region has 21 residues. Germline CDR1 and CDR2: SNHLY and FYNNEI. In nucleotides, the CDR3 is TGTGCCAGCAGTGGTCTAGTACAGCTAGGACTAGCGGGAGGGGAATCCTACGAGCAGTACTTC. Protein product: CASSGLVQLGLAGGESYEQYF.

This clonotype showed up just a few times. The V and J genes are TRBV5-5 and TRBJ2-7, with 9 bases identical to TRBD1. This CDR3 spans 16 amino acids. Unmatched junction bases numbered 9, after V lost 2 bases and J lost 3 bases. Germline-derived CDR1 and CDR2 are SGHKS and YYEKEE (reference sequence). Written as DNA, the CDR3 is TGTGCCAGCAGCTTTGGCGACAGGGGGTTGAGCTACGAGCAGTACTTC. Translation: CASSFGDRGLSYEQYF.

This clonotype was detected ten times or more. J is TRBJ1-6 and V is TRBV5-4; no clear D gene. The CDR3 is 13 amino acids. The V end was cut by 4 bases, the J end by 8 bases, with 10 bases between. Germline V gives CDR1 SGHNT, CDR2 YYREEE (reference sequence). The CDR3 sequence: CASSQDRYSPLHF. CDR3 DNA sequence: TGTGCCAGCAGCCAGGACCGTTATTCACCCCTCCACTTT.

This clonotype was seen a few times. The V and J genes are TRBV6-5 and TRBJ2-1; 11 bases are a match to TRBD2. The CDR3 length is 16 residues. Looked up from germline, CDR1 is MNHEY and CDR2 is SVGAGI. V dropped 0 bases and J dropped 7; count of bases not matched to a gene: 5. CDR3 residues: CASSYSSSGGLNEQFF. The CDR3 nucleotides are TGTGCCAGCAGTTACTCGTCTAGCGGGGGGCTTAATGAGCAGTTCTTC.

Only a few counts were recorded for this clonotype. The chain joins TRBV5-1 to TRBJ2-2, with a possible D match to TRBD1 (5 bases). The CDR3 spans 15 residues. The germline V gene has CDR1 SGHRS and CDR2 YFSETQ. V gave up 2 bases and J gave up 4 bases, with 12 bases separating them. CDR3 sequence: CASSFRDRRTGELFF. The CDR3 coding sequence is TGCGCCAGCAGCTTCAGGGATAGGCGCACCGGGGAGCTGTTTTTT.

This clonotype was counted only a few times. The chain recombines TRBV19 with TRBJ1-2; D gene uncertain. The CDR3 contains 16 residues. The germline V and J ends were trimmed by 5 bases and 0 bases, with 16 bases remaining between them. The germline V gene has CDR1 LNHDA and CDR2 SQIVND (reference sequence). CDR3 in amino acids: CASSRASPRANYGYTF. The CDR3 DNA reads as TGTGCCAGTAGTCGGGCTTCCCCAAGAGCTAACTATGGCTACACCTTC.

This clonotype was seen ten or more times. This rearrangement joins TRBV7-9 to TRBJ1-3; weak D call: TRBD1 (5 bases). Trimming removed 6 bases from V and 0 bases from J, with 15 bases in between. CDR1 is SEHNR and CDR2 is FQNEAQ in the germline V gene (reference sequence). CDR3 length: 16 amino acids. The CDR3 region is CASSLSRGLSGNTIYF. In DNA form, the CDR3 reads TGTGCCAGCAGTTTGAGTAGGGGCCTCTCTGGAAACACCATATATTTT. Drawing the rest from reference TRBV7-9 and TRBJ1-3, the complete variable domain is DTGVSQNPRHKITKRGQNVTFRCDPISEHNRLYWYRQTLGQGPEFLTYFQNEAQLEKSRLLSDRFSAERPKGSFSTLEIQRTEQGDSAMYLCASSLSRGLSGNTIYFGEGSWLTVV.

This clonotype was recorded many times. This rearrangement joins TRBV5-1 to TRBJ2-1; a possible D gene is TRBD2 (6 bases). The CDR3 totals 12 residues. The germline CDR1 and CDR2 sequences are SGHRS and YFSETQ. V lost 3 bases and J lost 7, with 8 bases in between. In DNA form, the CDR3 reads TGCGCCAGCAGCTCTAGCGAGAATGAGCAGTTCTTC. Translation: CASSSSENEQFF.

The V and J genes are TRBV3-1 and TRBJ2-7; 8 nucleotides match TRBD2. The germline V gene encodes CDR1 LGHDT and CDR2 YNNKEL (reference sequence). CDR3 length: 16 amino acids. J gave up 2 bases and V 2 bases, and 8 bases lay outside the gene matches. The CDR3 loop reads CASSQTVLAGTYEQYF. The CDR3 coding sequence is TGTGCCAGCAGCCAAACCGTTTTAGCGGGAACCTACGAGCAGTACTTC.

The chain carries TRBV5-1 and TRBJ2-3, with 9 nucleotides matching TRBD2. V lost 4 bases, J lost 6 bases, and 6 bases stayed unmatched. The V gene's germline CDR1 is SGHRS and CDR2 YFSETQ. There are 14 residues in the CDR3. CDR3 region: CASSVAGDRDTQYF. The CDR3 DNA sequence: TGCGCCAGCAGCGTAGCGGGAGATCGCGATACGCAGTATTTT.